What follows is one T cell receptor (beta chain) and its context. Its cognate antigen is unknown. TCRdb's table, derived via immunoSEQ multiplex PCR, lists solely in-frame clones and lacks some. The table has 130,000 or so clones, just over 90% seen once. The sample originates from a study of T cell responses to AZD1222 COVID-19 vaccine. Overall study results and limits: The donor cohort was predominantly white British with a female majority, and clonal diversity may have been underestimated.

Germline loops: CDR1 SGHTA, CDR2 FQGTGA. The trim removed 4 bases at V and 2 bases at J, leaving 4 bases unmatched. There are 14 residues in the CDR3. The rearrangement joins TRBV7-3 to TRBJ1-2; 7 nucleotides match TRBD1. The input for sequencing was peripheral blood, taken on day 0 of MenACWY control vaccination. The TCR originated in an adult in good health. The CDR3 sequence: CASSSTGTNYGYTF. The CDR3 region has the DNA TGTGCCAGCAGCTCGACAGGGACCAACTATGGCTACACCTTC. The variable domain in full, with the rest retrieved from reference TRBV7-3 and TRBJ1-2, is GAGVSQTPSNKVTEKGKYVELRCDPISGHTALYWYRQSLGQGPEFLIYFQGTGAADDSGLPNDRFFAVRPEGSVSTLKIQRTERGDSAVYLCASSSTGTNYGYTFGSGTRLTVV.